Here is one TCR beta chain with its context. Its antigen remains unidentified. The data were obtained in a study of siplizumab effects on memory and regulatory T cells. Whole-study results and caveats: Suppressive function of proliferating Tregs from siplizumab cultures was not confirmed. A small minority of alloreactive clones were mapped to unstimulated subsets.

Only in-frame clones appear in the TCRdb table, and some are missing; sequencing was by immunoSEQ multiplex PCR. This table holds tens of thousands of clones, 95% to 98% found once. The receptor was derived from a human donor in good health. Material: naive CD8+ T cells sorted from blood.

The CDR3 protein is CASGRGDRTYEQYF. CDR3 coding DNA: TGTGCCAGCGGCCGTGGGGACAGGACCTACGAGCAGTACTTC. The chain couples TRBV6-1 to TRBJ2-7, with 8 bases matching TRBD1. The CDR3 totals 14 residues. CDR1 and CDR2 (germline): MNHNS, SASEGT. Germline trimming cut 8 bases from V and 2 bases from J; bases unmatched to any gene: 8.